These T cell receptor beta chains were read from a single sample in a study of blood T cell repertoires in COVID-19. Sequencing was performed with immunoSEQ multiplex PCR; in TCRdb, only in-frame clones are kept and a portion is missing. The sample lists 85,000 to 95,000 clones; 75% to 90% were seen once. Sample: peripheral blood. These receptors came from a woman of 80 years or more with acute or convalescent COVID-19. CDR3s include the opening cysteine and the closing phenylalanine or tryptophan. The order of the fields is J gene, D gene, V gene, CDR3 DNA, CDR3 protein. The D gene is left open where the match is weak.

J gene: TRBJ2-2
D gene: TRBD2
V gene: TRBV5-4
CDR3 DNA: TGTGCCAGCAGCTTGGGACTAGCGGGGGGACTCCCCGGGGAGCTGTTTTTT
CDR3 protein: CASSLGLAGGLPGELFF

J gene: TRBJ1-1
D gene: NA
V gene: TRBV5-1
CDR3 DNA: TGCGCCAGCAGCTTGTTGGAGTTGGGCACTGAAGCTTTCTTT
CDR3 protein: CASSLLELGTEAFF

J gene: TRBJ2-2
D gene: NA
V gene: TRBV30
CDR3 DNA: TGTGCCTGGAGTCTTCTTTTCGAGGGTACCGGGGAGCTGTTTTTT
CDR3 protein: CAWSLLFEGTGELFF

J gene: TRBJ1-6
D gene: NA
V gene: TRBV28
CDR3 DNA: TGTGCCACCCTTTTCGGGGGGGGGTCGGCCCTCCACTTT
CDR3 protein: CATLFGGGSALHF

J gene: TRBJ1-4
D gene: TRBD1
V gene: TRBV5-1
CDR3 DNA: TGCGCCAGCAGCTTAAGGGGGACAGGGGTGGAAAAACTGTTTTTT
CDR3 protein: CASSLRGTGVEKLFF

J gene: TRBJ1-4
D gene: NA
V gene: TRBV27
CDR3 DNA: TGTGCCAGCAGCCGGGAACCTAATGAAAAACTGTTTTTT
CDR3 protein: CASSREPNEKLFF

J gene: TRBJ1-5
D gene: NA
V gene: TRBV27
CDR3 DNA: TGTGCCAGCAGTTTCCCCTTTGCCAGGGGACAGCCCCAGCATTTT
CDR3 protein: CASSFPFARGQPQHF

J gene: TRBJ1-4
D gene: NA
V gene: TRBV7-9
CDR3 DNA: TGTGCCAGCAGCCCTGGGACACAGAATGAAAAACTGTTTTTT
CDR3 protein: CASSPGTQNEKLFF

J gene: TRBJ1-2
D gene: NA
V gene: TRBV3-1/TRBV3-2
CDR3 DNA: TGTGCCAGCAGCCAACTGACAGGAAACTATGGCTACACCTTC
CDR3 protein: CASSQLTGNYGYTF

J gene: TRBJ1-1
D gene: TRBD1
V gene: TRBV11-1
CDR3 DNA: TGTGCCAGCAGCGGTCGGGACAGGGGGCAAACTGAAGCTTTCTTT
CDR3 protein: CASSGRDRGQTEAFF

J gene: TRBJ2-6
D gene: TRBD2
V gene: TRBV12-5
CDR3 DNA: TGTGCTAGTGGTCTCACTTATAACCTTGGGGGGGTCCCCGTCCTGACTTTC
CDR3 protein: CASGLTYNLGGVPVLTF